The T cell receptor (beta chain) under discussion was sequenced for a study of Graves' ophthalmopathy and Graves' hyperthyroidism. TCR beta CDR3 amplification used RNA transcripts. An opening RT-PCR round employed HTBI primers and preceded a second-round multiplex PCR. Each CDR3 protein gets one entry after TCRdb re-called the multiplex PCR reads with MiXCR. The sample gives under 250,000 distinct CDR3 sequences, 20% to 25% of which show up once; roughly 44% is in the top ten. This clonotype occurred many times. This TCR was sampled from a woman aged 50 to 60 with Graves' ophthalmopathy. Sequencing input: peripheral blood.

The CDR3 coding sequence is TGTGCCACGCGGGGACAGATAGAGAACACCGGGGAGCTGTTTTTT. Its translation is CATRGQIENTGELFF. The J gene is TRBJ2-2, the V gene TRBV10-3, with a tentative D call TRBD1 (7 bases). V shed 10 bases and J shed 1 base, with 16 bases lying between them. Germline CDR1 ENHRY, CDR2 SYGVKD. The CDR3 extends over 15 amino acids.